This entry lists 8 T cell receptor beta chains sequenced from one sample in a study of T cell repertoires in cytomegalovirus infection. One entry per CDR3 protein, called by TCRdb with MiXCR from the reads. The sample includes fewer than 900,000 distinct CDR3 sequences, roughly 28% of them seen just once. Their antigen targets remain unknown. Sequenced here: cultured CD8+ T cells from PBMCs, sampled from culture after CMV antigen stimulation. These receptor sequences come from a human donor in good health (CMV status not recorded). Some clones in this sample may be carry-over from other donors' samples.

The chain combines TRBV13 with TRBJ2-1, with D tentatively TRBD1 (5 bases). V was cut by 2 bases and J by 2 bases, with 10 bases left in between. CDR3 size: 15 residues. In germline, CDR1 is PRHDT, CDR2 FYEKMQ (reference sequence). The DNA of the CDR3 is TGTGCCAGCAGCTTATATCCGACAGCCTACAATGAGCAGTTCTTC. Its translation is CASSLYPTAYNEQFF. Together with reference TRBV13 and TRBJ2-1, the CDR3 gives the full variable domain: AAGVIQSPRHLIKEKRETATLKCYPIPRHDTVYWYQQGPGQDPQFLISFYEKMQSDKGSIPDRFSAQQFSDYHSELNMSSLELGDSALYFCASSLYPTAYNEQFFGPGTRLTVL.

This clonotype appeared a few times. The V gene is TRBV27, the J gene TRBJ1-5; D is perhaps TRBD1 (6 bases). The germline CDR1 and CDR2 sequences are MNHEY and SMNVEV (reference sequence). This CDR3 contains 15 residues. V was pared by 6 bases and J by 4 bases, with 16 bases between. Here the CDR3 reads CASSDGGPTNQPQHF. CDR3 bases: TGTGCCAGCAGCGACGGGGGGCCTACAAATCAGCCCCAGCATTTT.

This clonotype was found many times. The V and J genes are TRBV6-1 and TRBJ1-5; maybe TRBD1 (6 bases). The V end was cut by 6 bases, the J end by 0 bases, with 9 bases between. The CDR3 spans 14 residues. Germline values: CDR1 MNHNS, CDR2 SASEGT. CDR3 sequence reads: CASSHRVSNQPQHF. The DNA for the CDR3 is TGTGCCAGCAGCCACAGGGTTAGCAATCAGCCCCAGCATTTT.

The chain combines TRBV2 with TRBJ2-1; 13 bases align to TRBD2. The CDR3 length is 15 residues. V was clipped by 3 bases and J by 7 bases; unmatched bases: 3. CDR1 is SNHLY, CDR2 FYNNEI, per germline. The CDR3 sequence is CASSEGLAGLNEQFF. CDR3 sequence (DNA): TGTGCCAGCAGTGAGGGACTAGCGGGGTTGAATGAGCAGTTCTTC.

This clonotype has a handful of counts. The V call is TRBV4-1, the J call TRBJ2-5, with D uncertain. The CDR3 runs 15 residues. V lost 0 bases, J lost 4 bases, and 12 bases lay in between. Per the germline V gene, CDR1 is MGHRA and CDR2 is YSYEKL. CDR3 coding DNA: TGCGCCAGCAGCCAAGATAAGGGTCTTGTAGAGACCCAGTACTTC. As protein: CASSQDKGLVETQYF.

This clonotype was seen ten or more times. The CDR3 region is CASSLASATHRDYGYTF. CDR3 DNA sequence: TGTGCCAGCAGCTTAGCTTCAGCCACACATCGGGACTATGGCTACACCTTC. V usage is TRBV7-8 and J usage is TRBJ1-2; D remains ambiguous. The V and J ends lost 0 bases and 3 bases respectively, with 17 bases between them. Germline loops: CDR1 SGHVS, CDR2 FQNEAQ. This CDR3 has 17 residues.

This clonotype was seen a handful of times. CDR3: CSARVTGTGTYGYTF. As DNA, the CDR3 is TGCAGTGCTAGAGTTACCGGGACAGGGACATATGGCTACACCTTC. This sequence joins TRBV20-1 and TRBJ1-2, with TRBD1 matching 9 bases. Germline-derived CDR1 and CDR2 are DFQATT and SNEGSKA (reference sequence). The CDR3 length is 15 residues. V gave up 1 base and J gave up 5 bases; unmatched junction bases: 8.

The chain is built from TRBV12-5 and TRBJ1-5, with D possibly being TRBD1 (6 bases). V shed 8 bases and J shed 7 bases, with 15 bases lying between them. The CDR3 spans 13 residues. Germline V gene lookup returns CDR1 LGHNT and CDR2 FRNRAP. CDR3 coding DNA: TGTGCTAGTCGCGAAGGGGGAGGCCAGCCCCAGCATTTT. Encoded protein: CASREGGGQPQHF. Combining the CDR3 with reference TRBV12-5 and TRBJ1-5 gives the whole variable domain DARVTQTPRHKVTEMGQEVTMRCQPILGHNTVFWYRQTMMQGLELLAYFRNRAPLDDSGMPKDRFSAEMPDATLATLKIQPSEPRDSAVYFCASREGGGQPQHFGDGTRLSIL.